Below, one T cell receptor beta chain is given with its context. Its antigen is unidentified. Germline V gives CDR1 MNHEY, CDR2 SMNVEV (reference sequence). Between the trimmed V and J ends, which lost 6 bases and 2 bases, there was a span of 17 bases. The length of the CDR3 is 16 residues. This entry belongs to a study of shared clonotypes between healthy human individuals. Whole-study context: The plates for each donor numbered three CD4 naive, three CD4 memory, two CD8 naive and one CD8 memory.

Tens of thousands of T cell genomes, or 200 ng DNA, went into the sorted-subset replicate PCRs. The assay was immunoSEQ multiplex PCR, and TCRdb's table has in-frame clones only and misses some. The sample lists roughly 2 million clones, roughly 95% seen once, with 0.1% to 0.15% in the top ten. Study-wide findings and caveats: A few donors showed sharing of around 5.3% of naive CD4 clonotypes.

The TCR sequence derives from a man aged 18 to 29 in good health. The chain employs TRBV27 and TRBJ1-5, with TRBD1 as a possible D gene (6 bases). Specimen: naive CD4+ T cells sorted from blood. Sample subset: CD45RA+ positively selected. DNA for the CDR3: TGTGCCAGCAGACAGGGAAGTCGTATTGGCAATCAGCCCCAGCATTTT. Amino acid sequence: CASRQGSRIGNQPQHF.